Ten or more counts support the clone carrying this T cell receptor (beta chain). The antigen is undetermined. TCRdb independently ran MiXCR on the PCR reads; one entry per CDR3 protein. The repertoire has 350,000 or so distinct CDR3 sequences, 20% to 25% of them found once; the top ten carry 0.75% to 0.85%. Every naive CD8 library was made from between 20,000 and 1,000,000 sorted cells with 10%, 30% or 50% RNA. The sample belongs to a study of molecular identifiers for immune sequencing clone quantification. Study conclusions and caveats: Highly expanded clone sizes could end up underestimated if a barcode were shared by identical TCR molecules.

Per the germline V gene, CDR1 is SQVTM and CDR2 is ANQGSEA. V lost 6 bases and J lost 3, with 15 bases in between. There are 14 residues in the CDR3. Sequenced input: naive CD8+ T cells from blood, with Jurkat cell RNA spiked in. Indicated subset: FACS-sorted CD8+CD4-CCR7+CD45RA+ naive T cells. The source is a human donor in good health. Some libraries in this study had Jurkat cell RNA spiked in. This rearrangement joins TRBV29-1 to TRBJ2-4; D possibly matches TRBD1 or TRBD2 (5 bases each). CDR3 coding DNA: TGCAGCGTGGCAGCGGAAGGGGACAAAAACATTCAGTACTTC. Encoded protein: CSVAAEGDKNIQYF.